Shown below are 6 T cell receptor beta chains from a single sample sequenced in a study of blood T cell repertoires in COVID-19 (dated by TCRdb to between 2020 and 2021). The library was made by the immunoSEQ multiplex PCR assay. In TCRdb, the immuneACCESS table is reduced to in-frame sequences with V and J assigned. These tables do not hold every clone; where another copy was compared, an unresolved V gene accounts for under half, and the others remain unexplained. The sample profile shows roughly 290,000 clones; 65% to 85% of them were found once. About 15% of the sample goes to the ten largest clones. The sequenced sample consisted of peripheral blood. These receptors were taken from a person aged 70 to 85 with COVID-19, enrolled during active disease.

The sample holds one count of this clone. This chain links TRBV7-2 with TRBJ1-2; weak D call: TRBD1 (6 bases). This CDR3 region has 13 residues. The V and J ends lost 4 bases and 4 bases respectively, with 10 bases between them. The germline CDR1 and CDR2 sequences are SGHTA and FQGNSA. The CDR3 is CASSSGQLYGYTF. DNA of the CDR3: TGTGCCAGCAGCTCCGGACAGCTCTATGGCTACACCTTC.

This clone was picked up a small number of times. The rearrangement joins TRBV5-1 to TRBJ1-2; unclear D gene. The V gene lost 0 bases and the J gene lost 1 base, with 10 bases spanning the gap. CDR1 is SGHRS, CDR2 YFSETQ, per germline. There are 15 residues in the CDR3. CDR3 region: CASSLAERGNYGYTF. In DNA, the CDR3 is TGCGCCAGCAGCTTGGCCGAACGGGGTAACTATGGCTACACCTTC.

The V gene is TRBV6-5, the J gene TRBJ2-5; no definite D call. Looked up from germline, CDR1 is MNHEY and CDR2 is SVGAGI. CDR3 length: 12 amino acids. The ends were cut back, 6 bases at V and 5 bases at J, with 10 bases in the middle. The DNA of the CDR3 is TGTGCCAGCAGGCCCGGGTTGGAGACCCAGTACTTC. Translated: CASRPGLETQYF.

This chain connects TRBV12-2 to TRBJ1-6; TRBD1, as called in the table, went unchecked against the DNA. TRBV12-2 is annotated as a pseudogene. This CDR3 comprises 18 residues. CDR3 DNA sequence: TGTGCAAGTCGCTTAGAGGGGGGGACAGGGGATTTTTATTCACCCCTCCACTTT. It yields the protein CASRLEGGTGDFYSPLHF.

This CDR3 reads CASSPDPTGHHYGYTF. CDR3 sequence (DNA): TGTGCCAGCAGCCCGGACCCTACAGGTCATCATTATGGCTACACCTTC. This sequence joins TRBV3-1 (or the pseudogene TRBV3-2) and TRBJ1-2, with a weak D call TRBD1 (5 bases). Germline CDR1 and CDR2: LGHDT and YNNKEL (reference sequence). V was shortened by 4 bases and J by 5 bases, with 20 bases between the two germline ends. This CDR3 is 16 amino acids long.

The rearrangement joins TRBV28 to TRBJ1-5; weak D call: TRBD1 (5 bases). V was shortened by 5 bases and J by 3 bases, with 14 bases between the two germline ends. CDR1 and CDR2 (germline): MDHEN, SYDVKM. The CDR3 has 15 amino acids. Written as DNA, the CDR3 is TGTGCCAGCAGTCGGAGGGGTAATCTCAATCAGCCCCAGCATTTT. Translated, it gives CASSRRGNLNQPQHF.